Below, 20 T cell receptor beta chains from the same sample are listed, as sequenced in a study of response to subunit inactivated influenza vaccine. TCRdb re-analysed the RT-PCR reads in MiXCR, keeping a single row per CDR3 protein. The sample lists 700,000 to 800,000 distinct CDR3 sequences; roughly 20% were seen once. The material was PBMCs from blood, obtained roughly 5 days after vaccination. Receptors were obtained from a man between 45 and 60 years old who received an inactivated influenza vaccine.

In its sample, this clonotype was seen a few times. V is TRBV7-9 and J is TRBJ2-1; no firm D call. Looked up from germline, CDR1 is SEHNR and CDR2 is FQNEAQ (reference sequence). The CDR3 is 14 residues long. Trimming cost V 1 base and J 1 base, with 5 bases left between them. CDR3 nucleotide sequence: TGTGCCAGCAGCTTAGGTCTTTCCTACAATGAGCAGTTCTTC. Its translation is CASSLGLSYNEQFF.

This clonotype was seen only a few times. The J gene is TRBJ2-3, the V gene TRBV28; no definite D call. Germline CDR1 is MDHEN and CDR2 is SYDVKM. CDR3 length: 14 amino acids. The ends were cut back, 2 bases at V and 8 bases at J, with 14 bases in the middle. DNA of the CDR3: TGTGCCAGCAGTTTAGGGGATCGGTTTTTTACGCAGTATTTT. Its translation: CASSLGDRFFTQYF.

The rearrangement joins TRBV4-2 to TRBJ2-1; 12 bases are shared with TRBD2. The CDR3 is 17 residues long. CDR1 and CDR2 from the germline V gene are LGHNA and YNFKEQ. V gave up 0 bases and J gave up 6 bases; unmatched junction bases: 6. DNA for the CDR3: TGTGCCAGCAGCCAAGATCTGACTAGCGGGGGCTTCAATGAGCAGTTCTTC. Translating it yields CASSQDLTSGGFNEQFF.

The chain is built from TRBV15 and TRBJ2-2; D unclear. There are 18 residues in the CDR3. Germline values: CDR1 LNHNV, CDR2 YYDKDF (reference sequence). Trimming removed 1 base at V and 8 bases at J, with 23 bases between. CDR3 amino acids: CATSRVRPPLPTGGELFF. The CDR3 DNA reads as TGTGCCACCAGCAGAGTAAGACCGCCGCTCCCTACCGGAGGGGAGCTGTTTTTT.

The chain employs TRBV5-1 and TRBJ1-6; D gene unclear. The CDR3 is 15 residues long. The V and J ends lost 0 bases and 5 bases respectively, with 9 bases between them. The germline V gene has CDR1 SGHRS and CDR2 YFSETQ. CDR3 coding DNA: TGCGCCAGCAGCTTGGGGCAGGTGAATAATTCACCCCTCCACTTT. Its translation is CASSLGQVNNSPLHF.

The gene calls are TRBV6-2 or TRBV6-3 and TRBJ1-5; D is perhaps TRBD1 (5 bases). The CDR3 consists of 13 residues. The germline V gene has CDR1 MNHEY and CDR2 SVGEGT. Trimming pared 8 bases from V and 3 bases from J, leaving 11 bases between. CDR3 DNA sequence: TGTGCCAGCGCGGCGACAGTCAATCAGCCCCAGCATTTT. Encoded protein: CASAATVNQPQHF.

As concerns this clonotype: A much larger clone lies one base from this, so it may be a read error. V is TRBV5-1 and J is TRBJ2-1; 10 bases line up with TRBD1. This CDR3 contains 15 residues. The germline V gene has CDR1 SGHRS and CDR2 YFSETQ. CDR3 bases: TGCGGCAGCAGCGGACAGGGGGGCGGGTACAATGAGCAGTTCTTC. Amino acid sequence: CGSSGQGGGYNEQFF. Full variable domain (missing parts from reference TRBV5-1 and TRBJ2-1): KAGVTQTPRYLIKTRGQQVTLSCSPISGHRSVSWYQQTPGQGLQFLFEYFSETQRNKGNFPGRFSGRQFSNSRSEMNVSTLELGDSALYLCGSSGQGGGYNEQFFGPGTRLTVL.

This clonotype showed up just a few times. J is TRBJ1-5 and V is TRBV20-1; no definite D call. The CDR3 covers 12 residues. The germline V and J ends were trimmed by 3 bases and 5 bases, with 8 bases remaining between them. Germline values: CDR1 DFQATT, CDR2 SNEGSKA (reference sequence). CDR3 in amino acids: CSASSFDQPQHF. For the CDR3, the DNA is TGCAGTGCTAGTTCGTTCGATCAGCCCCAGCATTTT.

The CDR3, as DNA: TGCAGTGCTAGTTCCCGGGGGACTAGCGGGGGGGCCATTTACGAGCAGTACTTC. It specifies CSASSRGTSGGAIYEQYF. The chain uses TRBV20-1 and TRBJ2-7; 16 nucleotides match TRBD2. The CDR3 is 18 residues long. The V gene's germline CDR1 is DFQATT and CDR2 SNEGSKA (reference sequence). The V segment lost 3 bases and the J segment 4 bases; nucleotides outside the gene matches: 12.

J is TRBJ2-2 and V is TRBV7-2; D not resolved. Germline CDR1 is SGHTA and CDR2 is FQGNSA. CDR3 size: 15 residues. The V end lost 5 bases, the J end lost 6 bases, and 16 bases lay between the germline ends. The CDR3 coding sequence is TGTGCCAGCAGCGTTAATCCCCTTTTGTCCGGGGAGCTGTTTTTT. Its protein product is CASSVNPLLSGELFF.

This sequence joins TRBV12-3 or TRBV12-4 and TRBJ2-1, with 8 bases identical to TRBD2. The CDR3 covers 16 residues. Germline trimming cut 8 bases from V and 7 bases from J; bases unmatched to any gene: 16. The CDR3 protein is CASSGAYGRAWNEQFF. CDR3 nucleotide sequence: TGTGCCAGCTCCGGGGCATACGGGAGGGCCTGGAATGAGCAGTTCTTC.

This clonotype was found many times. The chain uses TRBV10-3 and TRBJ2-1, with D possibly being TRBD2 (6 bases). V was pared by 2 bases and J by 7 bases, with 15 bases between. The CDR3 has 15 residues. Germline-derived CDR1 and CDR2 are ENHRY and SYGVKD. CDR3 amino acids: CAISEPLAPKNEQFF. Written as DNA, the CDR3 is TGTGCCATCAGTGAGCCACTAGCTCCGAAGAATGAGCAGTTCTTC.

This sequence joins TRBV4-2 and TRBJ1-2; no clear D. Per the germline V gene, CDR1 is LGHNA and CDR2 is YNFKEQ. There are 15 residues in the CDR3. The ends were cut back, 1 base at V and 5 bases at J, with 14 bases in the middle. This CDR3 reads CASSQAETDVYGYTF. CDR3 nucleotides: TGTGCCAGCAGCCAAGCGGAGACGGATGTGTATGGCTACACCTTC.

This clonotype showed up many times. This chain uses TRBV20-1 with TRBJ2-1, with 10 bases aligning to TRBD2. The V and J ends lost 3 bases and 0 bases, in that order; junction bases with no gene match: 5. Germline-derived CDR1 and CDR2 are DFQATT and SNEGSKA (reference sequence). The CDR3 covers 16 residues. CDR3 loop: CSASIPSGSSYNEQFF. The CDR3, as DNA: TGCAGTGCTAGTATCCCTAGCGGGAGCTCCTACAATGAGCAGTTCTTC.

The table lists this clonotype with a few counts. The J gene is TRBJ2-7, the V gene TRBV29-1, with D possibly being TRBD2 (5 bases). Per the germline V gene, CDR1 is SQVTM and CDR2 is ANQGSEA. The V end lost 0 bases, the J end lost 3 bases, and 18 bases lay between the germline ends. CDR3 length equals 16 residues. CDR3 bases: TGCAGCGTTGAAGATCCCTATTCTAAAGGGAGCTACGAGCAGTACTTC. Protein sequence: CSVEDPYSKGSYEQYF.

In its sample, this clonotype was seen many times. The V call is TRBV29-1, the J call TRBJ2-7, with D possibly TRBD1 on 5 matching bases. Germline V lookup: CDR1 SQVTM, CDR2 ANQGSEA. The CDR3 is 13 amino acids. V lost 2 bases, J lost 2 bases, and 10 bases lay in between. Written as DNA, the CDR3 is TGCAGCGTTGAAAGTGGGGCGGCCTACGAGCAGTACTTC. Residues: CSVESGAAYEQYF.

The J gene is TRBJ2-7, the V gene TRBV10-3; 7 bases align to TRBD2. The CDR3 totals 14 residues. CDR1 and CDR2 from the germline V gene are ENHRY and SYGVKD. Unmatched junction bases numbered 11, after V lost 6 bases and J lost 6 bases. CDR3 protein: CAIRGGEGFFEQYF. CDR3 sequence (DNA): TGTGCCATCAGGGGGGGGGAGGGCTTTTTCGAGCAGTACTTC.

Comment on this clonotype: The junction and the germline gene differ at one end; a read error may be behind it. The chain is built from TRBV24-1 and TRBJ1-2; D unresolved. The germline CDR1 and CDR2 sequences are KGHDR and SFDVKD. The CDR3 contains 13 residues. DNA of the CDR3: TGTGCCACCAGTGATCCGACCGGGATGGGATGGTCCTTC. Protein product: CATSDPTGMGWSF.

This clonotype was counted between two and nine times. V usage is TRBV10-3 and J usage is TRBJ1-2; TRBD1 might be the D (6 bases). This CDR3 has 13 amino acids. Germline V gives CDR1 ENHRY, CDR2 SYGVKD. Deletions cut 8 bases from V and 2 bases from J, with 12 bases between. CDR3 DNA sequence: TGTGCCATCTCTGGACAGCTAAACTATGGCTACACCTTC. Translation: CAISGQLNYGYTF.

The rearrangement uses TRBV11-2 and TRBJ2-4; 9 bases map to TRBD2. J was trimmed by 3 bases and V by 4 bases; bases with no gene match: 13. The CDR3 length is 18 residues. Germline CDR1 SGHAT, CDR2 FQNNGV. The CDR3 loop is CASSSGYSGRMGKNIQYF. The CDR3 bases are TGTGCCAGCAGCTCGGGCTATAGCGGGAGAATGGGCAAAAACATTCAGTACTTC.